This T cell receptor beta chain was captured by sequencing in a study of control samples from healthy donors and cancer patients. With V trimmed by 3 bases and J by 6 bases, 4 bases remained unmatched. CDR3 length equals 14 residues. Germline V gives CDR1 KGHSH, CDR2 LQKENI. TCRdb's copy holds only in-frame clones and misses some; the assay was immunoSEQ multiplex PCR. The sample holds roughly 80,000 clones, about 88% seen once. Sequencing was carried out using blood. The clonotype was recovered from a woman between 45 and 60 years old in good health. The rearrangement uses TRBV18 and TRBJ2-2; 7 positions agree with TRBD1. This chain's CDR3 is CASSPSGGSGELFF. In DNA, the CDR3 is TGTGCCAGCTCACCTTCAGGGGGATCCGGGGAGCTGTTTTTT.